This is a list of T cell receptor beta chains from one sample in a study of neurological immune-mediated disorders. TCRdb recomputed calls from the 5' RACE reads with MiXCR, one row per CDR3 protein. The sample lists fewer than 45,000 distinct CDR3 sequences, approximately 2.4% occurring once. Sample: PBMCs. All receptors derive from a man aged 25 to 40 with multiple sclerosis. Each CDR3 is given with its conserved first and last residue. D genes are given only for firm matches. The size entry gives how often the clone was seen (once, few, many) or a class if it is expanded.

J: TRBJ2-1; D: TRBD2; size: many; V: TRBV5-1; CDR3: CASSGLAGVNEQFF; DNA: TGCGCCAGCAGTGGACTAGCGGGAGTCAATGAGCAGTTCTTC
J: TRBJ2-6; D: NA; size: many; V: TRBV20-1; CDR3: CSATLQSLSGANVLTF; DNA: TGCAGTGCCACCCTCCAGTCTCTCTCTGGGGCCAACGTCCTGACTTTC
J: TRBJ1-1; D: NA; size: many; V: TRBV6-6; CDR3: CASRRGDGPTEAFF; DNA: TGTGCCAGCAGGAGGGGGGACGGGCCCACTGAAGCTTTCTTT
J: TRBJ2-7; D: TRBD2; size: many; V: TRBV7-2; CDR3: CASSLGLAGGTSSYEQYF; DNA: TGTGCCAGCAGCTTAGGGCTAGCGGGAGGAACTAGCTCCTACGAGCAGTACTTC
J: TRBJ1-4; D: NA; size: many; V: TRBV7-9; CDR3: CASSLGTANEKLFF; DNA: TGTGCCAGCAGCTTAGGCACGGCTAATGAAAAACTGTTTTTT
J: TRBJ1-5; D: NA; size: many; V: TRBV20-1; CDR3: CSARHRGGAGMEYNQPQHF; DNA: TGCAGTGCTAGACACCGCGGGGGGGCTGGTATGGAGTACAATCAGCCCCAGCATTTT
J: TRBJ2-3; D: NA; size: many; V: TRBV6-5; CDR3: CASSYGASVGTDTQYF; DNA: TGTGCCAGCAGTTACGGGGCCTCGGTGGGCACAGATACGCAGTATTTT
J: TRBJ1-2; D: NA; size: many; V: TRBV20-1; CDR3: CSARDRWQGNGYTF; DNA: TGCAGTGCTAGAGATCGATGGCAGGGGAATGGCTACACCTTC
J: TRBJ1-2; D: TRBD1; size: many; V: TRBV27; CDR3: CATGTGGLGGYTF; DNA: TGTGCCACAGGGACAGGGGGCCTTGGGGGCTACACCTTC
J: TRBJ2-7; D: TRBD1; size: many; V: TRBV20-1; CDR3: CSARDQTGQGYSYEQYF; DNA: TGCAGTGCTAGAGATCAGACAGGACAGGGTTATTCCTACGAGCAGTACTTC
J: TRBJ2-7; D: NA; size: many; V: TRBV20-1; CDR3: CSARGRGLGNEQYF; DNA: TGCAGTGCTAGAGGGAGAGGGCTAGGAAACGAGCAGTACTTC